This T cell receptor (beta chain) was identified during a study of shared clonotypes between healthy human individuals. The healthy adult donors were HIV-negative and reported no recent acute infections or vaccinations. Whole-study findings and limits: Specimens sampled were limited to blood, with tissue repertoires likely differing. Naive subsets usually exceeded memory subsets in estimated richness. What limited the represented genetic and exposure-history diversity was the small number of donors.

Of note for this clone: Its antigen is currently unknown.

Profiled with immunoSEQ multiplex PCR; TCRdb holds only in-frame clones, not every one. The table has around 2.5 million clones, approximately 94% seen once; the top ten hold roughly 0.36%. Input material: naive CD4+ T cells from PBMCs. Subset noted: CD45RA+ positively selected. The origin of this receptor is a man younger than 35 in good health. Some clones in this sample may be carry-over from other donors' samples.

The CDR3 here is CASSEKGPHSYNEQFF. The CDR3, as DNA: TGTGCCAGCAGTGAAAAGGGGCCCCACTCCTACAATGAGCAGTTCTTC. The chain carries TRBV6-1 and TRBJ2-1; tentatively, D is TRBD1 (5 bases). V lost 2 bases and J lost 0, with 11 bases in between. Germline-derived CDR1 and CDR2 are MNHNS and SASEGT. The CDR3 is 16 amino acids.